These 26 T cell receptor beta chains share one sample of origin, sequenced in a study of CXCR3-negative and CXCR3-positive naive CD8 T cells. Study results and limitations: Against CXCR3-negative naive cells, CXCR3-positive naive cells showed more hydrophobic TRB CDR3s.

Their recognized antigens are unknown. The libraries of TRB cDNA were prepared using 5' RACE with UMI labels. TCRdb processed the 5' RACE reads again and assigns one entry to each CDR3 protein, with no DNA. This repertoire includes tens of thousands of distinct CDR3 sequences. Source material: naive CXCR3+ CD8+ T cells from blood. Sample subset: CD45RO-CCR7+CD27+CD95- naive CD8+ T cells expressing CXCR3 (TNR3+). These receptors came from a human donor in good health. Some clones in this sample may be carry-over from other donors' samples.

This sequence joins TRBV11-2 and TRBJ2-1; TCRdb's D call, TRBD2, is unchecked because there is no DNA. CDR3 length: 15 amino acids. CDR1 is SGHAT, CDR2 FQNNGV, per germline. This CDR3 is CASSLAASSGDEQFF.

The chain has TRBV5-1 and TRBJ2-2; TCRdb picks TRBD1, but there is no DNA to check that call. Germline V gene lookup returns CDR1 SGHRS and CDR2 YFSETQ. This CDR3 is 16 amino acids long. The CDR3: CASTHLGDANTGELFF.

J is TRBJ2-2 and V is TRBV4-1. The CDR3 contains 14 residues. Germline CDR1 is MGHRA and CDR2 is YSYEKL. The CDR3 is CASRATSSTGELFF.

This sequence joins TRBV29-1 and TRBJ2-7; TCRdb's D call, TRBD1, is unchecked because there is no DNA. Germline CDR1 reads SQVTM; CDR2 reads ANQGSEA. This CDR3 comprises 15 residues. CDR3 in amino acids: CSVESAGVSSYEQYF.

The rearrangement uses TRBV7-3 and TRBJ2-1; TCRdb's assignment of TRBD2 cannot be checked, as there is no DNA. Germline lookup yields CDR1 SGHTA and CDR2 FQGTGA. This CDR3 spans 16 amino acids. CDR3 in amino acids: CASSLSSRTSRHEQFF.

The rearrangement uses TRBV14 and TRBJ2-2; TCRdb's assignment of TRBD1 cannot be checked, as there is no DNA. The CDR3 is 15 amino acids. CDR1 is SGHDN, CDR2 FVKESK, per germline. Here the CDR3 reads CASSQGRSGSGELFF.

The genes are TRBV15 and TRBJ2-7; no DNA is available, so the TRBD1 call from TCRdb remains unchecked. Per the germline V gene, CDR1 is LNHNV and CDR2 is YYDKDF (reference sequence). The CDR3 loop spans 15 amino acids. The CDR3 protein is CATSRDGTGGYEQYF.

The chain combines TRBV28 with TRBJ2-7; TCRdb outputs TRBD2, but without DNA this stays unchecked. Looked up from germline, CDR1 is MDHEN and CDR2 is SYDVKM. The CDR3 runs 15 residues. CDR3: CASSLLSGVSYEQYF.

Here the CDR3 reads CASSSGGGMETQYF. V is TRBV12-3 or TRBV12-4 and J is TRBJ2-5; TCRdb names TRBD1, which stays unverified in the absence of DNA. The CDR3 is 14 amino acids.

The J gene is TRBJ1-2, the V gene TRBV7-9; with no DNA, the TCRdb D assignment of TRBD1 cannot be verified. The CDR3 has 15 residues. Germline CDR1 and CDR2: SEHNR and FQNEAQ (reference sequence). CDR3 amino acids: CASSHNPWTGDGYTF.

The chain carries TRBV7-6 and TRBJ1-1. In germline, CDR1 is SGHVS, CDR2 FNYEAQ. CDR3 size: 12 residues. The CDR3 sequence is CASSLIDTEAFF.

The chain combines TRBV4-2 with TRBJ1-1; without DNA, the TCRdb call of TRBD1 cannot be checked. CDR1 is LGHNA and CDR2 is YNFKEQ in the germline V gene. This CDR3 has 15 residues. This chain's CDR3 is CASSQWGQDNTEAFF.

The V call is TRBV5-1, the J call TRBJ2-1; lacking DNA, the TRBD2 call made by TCRdb goes unchecked. The CDR3 has 14 amino acids. Germline CDR1 and CDR2: SGHRS and YFSETQ. The CDR3 spells CASEGLAGGHEQFF.

The V call is TRBV20-1, the J call TRBJ2-3; TCRdb selects TRBD2, and the lack of DNA leaves this call unchecked. The CDR3 is 17 amino acids. Germline V gene data show CDR1 as DFQATT and CDR2 as SNEGSKA (reference sequence). The CDR3 sequence: CSARKRLAGKFTDTQYF.

The CDR3 sequence: CASSPPIGGASYEQYF. The rearrangement links TRBV7-8 to TRBJ2-7; TCRdb returns TRBD1, unconfirmable since there is no DNA. Germline V lookup: CDR1 SGHVS, CDR2 FQNEAQ. The CDR3 has 16 amino acids.

V and J are TRBV29-1 and TRBJ1-1; the D gene TCRdb calls, TRBD1, cannot be checked with no DNA. This CDR3 has 12 residues. Germline CDR1 is SQVTM and CDR2 is ANQGSEA. CDR3 residues: CSAKGDATEAFF.

The chain combines TRBV6-1 with TRBJ2-1. Germline V gene data show CDR1 as MNHNS and CDR2 as SASEGT. CDR3 length: 14 amino acids. CDR3 loop: CASKHLSSYNEQFF.

The genes are TRBV25-1 and TRBJ1-5; with no DNA, the TCRdb D assignment of TRBD1 cannot be verified. Germline lookup yields CDR1 MGHDK and CDR2 SYGVNS. The CDR3 is 13 residues long. CDR3 sequence reads: CASSEGQGQPQHF.

V usage is TRBV12-3 or TRBV12-4 and J usage is TRBJ2-7; TCRdb's D call of TRBD1 is untestable without DNA. This CDR3 has 12 amino acids. The CDR3 sequence is CASTIQGVEQYF.

This chain joins TRBV28 and TRBJ1-1; TCRdb indicates TRBD1, and absent DNA this call remains unverified. Germline V lookup: CDR1 MDHEN, CDR2 SYDVKM. The CDR3 extends over 14 amino acids. The CDR3 is CASSRPVTGPEAFF.

The chain employs TRBV20-1 and TRBJ2-3; lacking DNA, the TRBD2 call made by TCRdb goes unchecked. This CDR3 is 18 amino acids long. Per germline, CDR1 DFQATT and CDR2 SNEGSKA (reference sequence). The CDR3 reads CSARESGGAGTLTDTQYF.

The chain employs TRBV7-9 and TRBJ1-2; TCRdb reports TRBD1, a call that lacks DNA to check it against. This CDR3 has 15 amino acids. The germline V gene encodes CDR1 SEHNR and CDR2 FQNEAQ (reference sequence). This CDR3 reads CASSSADRVYYGYTF.

The J gene is TRBJ2-1, the V gene TRBV29-1; there is no DNA to check the TCRdb D call of TRBD1. CDR1 is SQVTM, CDR2 ANQGSEA, per germline. The CDR3 sequence is 14 residues long. The CDR3 sequence is CSVMGQGNYNEQFF.

The V gene is TRBV6-6, the J gene TRBJ2-5; no DNA is available, so the TRBD1 call from TCRdb remains unchecked. The V gene's germline CDR1 is MNHNY and CDR2 SVGAGI (reference sequence). The CDR3 loop spans 15 amino acids. The CDR3 here is CASSYPPDTQETQYF.

V and J are TRBV4-1 and TRBJ2-7; TCRdb gives TRBD1 as the D gene, but with no DNA this cannot be confirmed. The CDR3 contains 15 residues. Germline CDR1 and CDR2: MGHRA and YSYEKL. CDR3 protein: CASSQENRGGYEQYF.

The J gene is TRBJ2-1, the V gene TRBV13. The CDR3 sequence is 14 residues long. CDR1 PRHDT and CDR2 FYEKMQ come from the germline V gene (reference sequence). The CDR3 region is CASSSRTLFDEQFF. Using reference TRBV13 and TRBJ2-1 for the parts outside the CDR3, the full variable domain is AAGVIQSPRHLIKEKRETATLKCYPIPRHDTVYWYQQGPGQDPQFLISFYEKMQSDKGSIPDRFSAQQFSDYHSELNMSSLELGDSALYFCASSSRTLFDEQFFGPGTRLTVL.